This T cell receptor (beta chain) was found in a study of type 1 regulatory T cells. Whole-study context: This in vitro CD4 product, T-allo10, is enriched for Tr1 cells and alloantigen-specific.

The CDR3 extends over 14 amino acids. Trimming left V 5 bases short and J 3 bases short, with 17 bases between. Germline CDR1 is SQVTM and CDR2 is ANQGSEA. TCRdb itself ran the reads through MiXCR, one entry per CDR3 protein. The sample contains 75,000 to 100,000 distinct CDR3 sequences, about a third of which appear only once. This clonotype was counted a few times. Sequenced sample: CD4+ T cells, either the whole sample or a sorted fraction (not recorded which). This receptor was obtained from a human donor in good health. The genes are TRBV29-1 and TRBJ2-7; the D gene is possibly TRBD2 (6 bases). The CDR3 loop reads CSVQRDGGIYEQYF. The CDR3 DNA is TGCAGCGTTCAACGGGACGGGGGTATCTACGAGCAGTACTTC.